A selection of T cell receptor beta chains follows, all from one sample in a study of beta chain features in type 1 diabetes. Method: immunoSEQ multiplex PCR; TCRdb's copy keeps in-frame clones and lacks some. The data hold more than 150,000 clones, with approximately 9.1% observed a single time. The sequenced sample was central memory CD4+ T cells from blood. The receptors come from a woman between 18 and 29 years old in good health. Both conserved end residues are part of each CDR3. Fields, in order: CDR3 DNA, CDR3 protein, V gene, clone size, J gene, D gene. D genes are given only for firm matches. The size field is filled for only some rows; it gives once, few, many or a size class.

TGTGCCAGCTCACCACAGGGACAGGGGGCTTACGAGCAGTACTTC	CASSPQGQGAYEQYF	TRBV18	few	TRBJ2-7	TRBD1
TGTGCCAGCAGCTTAGCTCCATGGCGGGACACTGAAGCTTTCTTT	CASSLAPWRDTEAFF	TRBV7-9	few	TRBJ1-1	NA
TGTGCCAGCAGTTTTGGACAGGGCCTCAATTCACCCCTCCACTTT	CASSFGQGLNSPLHF	TRBV27	NA	TRBJ1-6	TRBD1
TGCAGCGTTCTCACTCTGGTCGCCAAAAACATTCAGTACTTC	CSVLTLVAKNIQYF	TRBV29-1	medium-sized	TRBJ2-4	NA
TGTGCCAGCAGCTACTCCCGACTAGACGAGCAGTACTTC	CASSYSRLDEQYF	TRBV7-6	NA	TRBJ2-7	NA
TGTGCTAGCAGCTTAGGAGGTCCCACAGATACGCAGTATTTT	CASSLGGPTDTQYF	TRBV7-7	NA	TRBJ2-3	NA
TGTGCCAGTAGTATGGTACTAGCGGGAGTCCCTGAGCAGTTCTTC	CASSMVLAGVPEQFF	TRBV19	few	TRBJ2-1	TRBD2
TGTGCCAGCAGTGAAGAAACTAAACAGCCCCAGCATTTT	CASSEETKQPQHF	TRBV6-5	NA	TRBJ1-5	NA
TGTGCCAGTAGTGGCTTAGGAGCCAACCAAGAGACCCAGTACTTC	CASSGLGANQETQYF	TRBV19	NA	TRBJ2-5	NA
TGTGCCAGCAGTCGAGCGGGGGGCACAGATACGCAGTATTTT	CASSRAGGTDTQYF	TRBV7-3	few	TRBJ2-3	TRBD2
TGTGCCAGCAGCGTAGTCGGGGTTTCTAATGAGCAGTTCTTC	CASSVVGVSNEQFF	TRBV9	NA	TRBJ2-1	NA
TGTGCCAGCAGCGCGGGGAGGGGCAATCAGCCCCAGCATTTT	CASSAGRGNQPQHF	TRBV5-4	NA	TRBJ1-5	NA
TGTGCCTGGGGTAGGAGCTCTGGAAACACCATATATTTT	CAWGRSSGNTIYF	TRBV30	NA	TRBJ1-3	NA
TGTGCCAGCAGGACTCAGGGGGGCATGAACACTGAAGCTTTCTTT	CASRTQGGMNTEAFF	TRBV7-9	NA	TRBJ1-1	TRBD1
TGTGCCAGCAGCCAATTGAGGGCTCGGACCGGGGAGCTGTTTTTT	CASSQLRARTGELFF	TRBV14	few	TRBJ2-2	NA
TGCGCCAGCAGCTCGGGACAGGGGATTGATGGCTACACCTTC	CASSSGQGIDGYTF	TRBV5-1	few	TRBJ1-2	TRBD1
TGTGCCTGGAGTAACGGCGGGATGGGGGTAGGGGGCTACACCTTC	CAWSNGGMGVGGYTF	TRBV30	NA	TRBJ1-2	NA
TGTGCCAGCAGCTTATTCAGCAGGGGAGATAATAGCAATCAGCCCCAGCATTTT	CASSLFSRGDNSNQPQHF	TRBV7-6	NA	TRBJ1-5	NA
TGCGCCAGCAGCCTGGGACAACCAGCTCTGAACACTGAAGCTTTCTTT	CASSLGQPALNTEAFF	TRBV4-1	NA	TRBJ1-1	NA
TGTGCCAGCAGCTACCACCGGGACAGGGGTGAAGCTTTCTTT	CASSYHRDRGEAFF	TRBV11-1	few	TRBJ1-1	TRBD1
TGTGCCAGCAGCTTGAACAGGGTGAAGAGCAATCAGCCCCAGCATTTT	CASSLNRVKSNQPQHF	TRBV7-8	NA	TRBJ1-5	NA
TGTGCCAGCAGCTTAGGTGGTTGGGGGGAGCGGACAGATACGCAGTATTTT	CASSLGGWGERTDTQYF	TRBV7-8	NA	TRBJ2-3	NA
TGTGCCAGCAGCCCACGCGGCTACGAGCAGTACTTC	CASSPRGYEQYF	TRBV7-2	few	TRBJ2-7	NA
TGTGCCAGCAGTTTATTGCGCTGGGAGACCCAGTACTTC	CASSLLRWETQYF	TRBV5-6	NA	TRBJ2-5	NA
TGTGCCAGCGCCCGGGACAACCCTAACTATGGCTACACCTTC	CASARDNPNYGYTF	TRBV9	NA	TRBJ1-2	NA
TGTGCCAGCAGCTTTCTAGCGGGAGTCAACACAGATACGCAGTATTTT	CASSFLAGVNTDTQYF	TRBV13	NA	TRBJ2-3	TRBD2
TGTGCCTCACAGGGTGCGAGTAACTATGGCTACACCTTC	CASQGASNYGYTF	TRBV6-1	NA	TRBJ1-2	NA
TGTGCCAGCAGTGAAGGAGACAGCCAAGAGACCCAGTACTTC	CASSEGDSQETQYF	TRBV6-4	few	TRBJ2-5	NA
TGTGCCAGCAGCTTAGCGCAGGGCAGGAATCAGCCCCAGCATTTT	CASSLAQGRNQPQHF	TRBV7-6	NA	TRBJ1-5	NA
TGTGCCAGCAGTTCAGGGCCCTGGTCACCCCTCCACTTT	CASSSGPWSPLHF	TRBV27	NA	TRBJ1-6	NA
TGTGCCAGCAGTTCCCCCGGGACTAGCGGTGGCGAGCGAACCCAGTACTTC	CASSSPGTSGGERTQYF	TRBV7-2	few	TRBJ2-5	TRBD2
TGTGCCAGCAGCCCTCCAGGGTCTACTAACTATGGCTACACCTTC	CASSPPGSTNYGYTF	TRBV5-6	few	TRBJ1-2	NA
TGTGCCAGCTCACCATTAGATCCAGGGGGACTGAACACTGAAGCTTTCTTT	CASSPLDPGGLNTEAFF	TRBV18	NA	TRBJ1-1	TRBD1
TGTGCCAGCAGGAGAGCGGGAGTTCAATACAATGAGCAGTTCTTC	CASRRAGVQYNEQFF	TRBV6-6	few	TRBJ2-1	TRBD2
TGTGCCAGCAGCAGACTAGCGGGACAGTTGGAGACCCAGTACTTC	CASSRLAGQLETQYF	TRBV11-2	few	TRBJ2-5	TRBD2
TGTGCCAGCAGCCCCGGAGGCTCAGCGACAACCACCATATATTTT	CASSPGGSATTTIYF	TRBV7-9	many	TRBJ1-3	NA
TGTGCCAGCAGTTCTGCCGGGGGTGGAAACACCATATATTTT	CASSSAGGGNTIYF	TRBV6-5	few	TRBJ1-3	NA
TGCGCCAGCAGCCCTGGCGAGGAGGAGACCCAGTACTTC	CASSPGEEETQYF	TRBV4-3	few	TRBJ2-5	NA
TGTGCCAGCAGCTTGGGGGGACTAGCGGGAGCAGATACGCAGTATTTT	CASSLGGLAGADTQYF	TRBV5-4	few	TRBJ2-3	TRBD2
TGTGCCAGCAGCTCCGGACTAGCGGGGGGGCTCGAGCAGTACTTC	CASSSGLAGGLEQYF	TRBV7-2	NA	TRBJ2-7	TRBD2
TGTGCCAGCAGTTACCTACGAAACAATGAGCAGTTCTTC	CASSYLRNNEQFF	TRBV2	few	TRBJ2-1	NA
TGTGCCAGCTCAGCCCGGACAGGAAGGACTGAAGCTTTCTTT	CASSARTGRTEAFF	TRBV18	few	TRBJ1-1	TRBD1
TGCGCCAGCAGCTGGGGGACTAGCGGGGGGTCCCAAGAGACCCAGTACTTC	CASSWGTSGGSQETQYF	TRBV5-1	few	TRBJ2-5	TRBD2
TGTGCCAGTAACCCGCAGGGGCACACCGGGGAGCTGTTTTTT	CASNPQGHTGELFF	TRBV19	few	TRBJ2-2	NA
TGTGCCAGTAGTTCGTCCCATAGGGGAGGTGGCTACACCTTC	CASSSSHRGGGYTF	TRBV19	few	TRBJ1-2	NA
TGTGCCAGCAGTGAACAGGGGAACCAAGAGACCCAGTACTTC	CASSEQGNQETQYF	TRBV2	NA	TRBJ2-5	NA
TGTGCCTGGAGGTTGCAGGGGTGGTCACCCCTCCACTTT	CAWRLQGWSPLHF	TRBV30	NA	TRBJ1-6	NA
TGTGCCAGCAGCTTAGAACCGCCGGGGGGGCGGGATACGCAGTATTTT	CASSLEPPGGRDTQYF	TRBV7-9	few	TRBJ2-3	TRBD2
TGTGCCAGCAGCCGGGACAGCTACAATGAGCAGTTCTTC	CASSRDSYNEQFF	TRBV4-1	few	TRBJ2-1	TRBD1
TGTGCCAGCAGCTTCTTGACAAGCACAGATACGCAGTATTTT	CASSFLTSTDTQYF	TRBV7-2	few	TRBJ2-3	NA
TGTGCCAGCAGTTACGGAGGATTCACAGATACGCAGTATTTT	CASSYGGFTDTQYF	TRBV6-5	NA	TRBJ2-3	NA
TGTGCTAGCAGTTATGACAGGAACACTGAAGCTTTCTTT	CASSYDRNTEAFF	TRBV7-7	NA	TRBJ1-1	NA
TGCAGCGTTGGACAGGGGGCGCGGACTGAAGCTTTCTTT	CSVGQGARTEAFF	TRBV29-1	few	TRBJ1-1	TRBD1
TGTGCCAGCAGTTCCAGGGTAGGGGCTTTCTTT	CASSSRVGAFF	TRBV6-5	few	TRBJ1-1	NA
TGTGCCAGCAGCTCAGCGGTTGGTCTATTCGGTGAGCAGTTCTTC	CASSSAVGLFGEQFF	TRBV11-2	NA	TRBJ2-1	NA
TGCAGCGTCCCACGCGGAAATACGCAGTATTTT	CSVPRGNTQYF	TRBV29-1	NA	TRBJ2-3	NA
TGTGCCATAAGAGACAACTCTGGGGCCAACGTCCTGACTTTC	CAIRDNSGANVLTF	TRBV7-2	NA	TRBJ2-6	NA
TGTGCCAGCAGCGTCCGGGACAGAAACACCGGGGAGCTGTTTTTT	CASSVRDRNTGELFF	TRBV5-4	few	TRBJ2-2	TRBD1
TGTGCCTGGAGACGTAAGGGGACTAGCTCCTACGAGCAGTACTTC	CAWRRKGTSSYEQYF	TRBV30	few	TRBJ2-7	TRBD2